This T cell receptor beta chain was profiled in a study of cytomegalovirus exposure and HLA in healthy donors. Study-level findings and limits: For most TCR beta V segments, an earlier analysis put the productive rate at about 87% or about 30% of the time. TCR association rates varied by HLA locus in a later analysis, with DRB1 highest and HLA-C lowest. An ancestry cluster, one associated with Asian ancestry, reportedly showed fewer N-insertions than the roughly 610-donor mean in a later analysis.

The CDR3 totals 15 residues. Losses at the gene ends were 1 base for V and 8 bases for J; bases not matched to a gene: 9. Germline V CDR1 and CDR2: SGHDT, YYEEEE. PCR involved 60 Vbeta and 13 Jbeta primers. Per the authors' pipeline: Later reanalysis found 75 million to 100 million unique TCR beta chains, some 10 million of them shared. The repertoire was sequenced with immunoSEQ multiplex PCR; TCRdb's copy has only in-frame clones and lacks some. The D gene and trimming were derived from the DNA, and the V and J assignments and clone size from that table. The sample yields tens of thousands of clones, roughly 60% seen once. On this clone: Antigen specificity is unknown.

This TCR came from a man aged 55 to 70 in good health and CMV-seropositive. The J gene is TRBJ2-7, the V gene TRBV5-6, with TRBD1 identical over 10 bases. The sequenced sample was PBMCs. The CDR3 bases are TGTGCCAGCAGCTTGAATTGGGGGACAGGGGTGAAGCAGTACTTC. Its translation is CASSLNWGTGVKQYF.